This T cell receptor (beta chain) stems from a study of control samples from healthy donors and cancer patients. Germline V gives CDR1 MNHEY, CDR2 SMNVEV (reference sequence). The V gene end was trimmed by 5 bases and the J gene end by 2 bases; junction bases not matched to a gene: 7. The length of the CDR3 is 15 residues. Sequencing was performed with immunoSEQ multiplex PCR; in TCRdb, only in-frame clones are kept and a portion is missing. The repertoire holds 400,000 to 450,000 clones, with around 90% as singletons. The TCR originated in a man aged 40-49 years with head and neck cancer. The chain recombines TRBV27 with TRBJ1-1; 8 bases line up with TRBD1. Sequenced: PBMCs. This CDR3 is CASSPRTGTNTEAFF. The DNA for the CDR3 is TGTGCCAGCAGTCCCCGGACAGGGACTAACACTGAAGCTTTCTTT.